This T cell receptor beta chain was retrieved from a study of blood T cell repertoires in COVID-19. About the study: Sites in the United States, Italy and Spain provided acute and convalescent COVID-19 samples. The analysed material was cDNA or gDNA that came from T cells, B-cell-depleted T cells, or PBMCs.

Original processing methods: From reference gene primer amplification, estimates of nucleated cell counts were derived. The table came from immunoSEQ multiplex PCR; TCRdb's copy has only in-frame clones and leaves some out. V, J and clone size reflect that table, while D and trimming were determined from the DNA. The sample lists a few hundred thousand clones; 84% were seen once. Per the germline V gene, CDR1 is SNHLY and CDR2 is FYNNEI. Trimming removed 11 bases from V and 5 bases from J; junction bases left unmatched: 11. CDR3 length equals 14 residues. The sequenced sample was peripheral blood. This sequence originates from a man aged 35 to 55 who had recovered from COVID-19. The J gene is TRBJ2-7, the V gene TRBV2; 11 nucleotides match TRBD1. CDR3 loop: CASSPGQGGHEQYF. The CDR3 DNA sequence: TGTGCCTCTTCCCCGGGACAGGGGGGACACGAGCAGTACTTC.